The 6 T cell receptor beta chains below come from one sample, sequenced in a study of chemoradiotherapy in HPV16-positive cancers. TCRdb keeps only in-frame clones here, not all; method: immunoSEQ multiplex PCR. The table lists tens of thousands of clones, 88% of them singletons. The sequencing used blood, collected from a patient who underwent chemoradiotherapy. Every receptor here comes from a human donor with HPV-associated anogenital cancer.

The chain couples TRBV19 to TRBJ1-1; D not resolved. The V and J ends lost 2 bases and 1 base respectively, with 8 bases between them. The CDR3 is 14 amino acids. Germline V gene data show CDR1 as LNHDA and CDR2 as SQIVND (reference sequence). The CDR3 protein is CASSIPGGNTEAFF. The DNA for the CDR3 is TGTGCCAGTAGTATACCGGGAGGGAACACTGAAGCTTTCTTT. Supplemented by reference TRBV19 and TRBJ1-1, the full variable domain reads DGGITQSPKYLFRKEGQNVTLSCEQNLNHDAMYWYRQDPGQGLRLIYYSQIVNDFQKGDIAEGYSVSREKKESFPLTVTSAQKNPTAFYLCASSIPGGNTEAFFGQGTRLTVV.

CDR3 sequence reads: CASSASGTSGYEQYF. CDR3 in DNA: TGTGCCAGCAGCGCTTCCGGGACTAGCGGCTACGAGCAGTACTTC. V gene TRBV5-4 combines with J gene TRBJ2-7, with 11 bases matching TRBD2. This CDR3 is 15 amino acids long. The junction had 6 bases not matched to a gene; V was cut back by 4 bases and J by 3 bases. The germline V gene has CDR1 SGHNT and CDR2 YYREEE (reference sequence).

The chain links TRBV14 to TRBJ1-4, with TRBD1 matching over 7 bases. After removal of 3 bases from V and 10 bases from J, the junction contained 14 bases not matched to a gene. Germline V lookup: CDR1 SGHDN, CDR2 FVKESK. CDR3 length equals 16 residues. CDR3 amino acids: CASSQGTGAAFGKLFF. CDR3 nucleotides: TGTGCCAGCAGCCAGGGTACAGGGGCGGCATTTGGAAAACTGTTTTTT.

The CDR3: CASSSTGRDTQYF. DNA of the CDR3: TGTGCCAGCAGTTCGACAGGGCGAGATACGCAGTATTTT. The chain links TRBV6-5 to TRBJ2-3, with 7 bases fitting TRBD1. V trimming: 4 bases; J trimming: 5 bases; junction bases outside the gene matches: 3. This CDR3 is built from 13 residues. CDR1 MNHEY and CDR2 SVGAGI come from the germline V gene.

The chain is built from TRBV28 and TRBJ2-7; either TRBD1 or TRBD2 may supply D (6 bases each). V dropped 5 bases and J dropped 4 bases, with 15 bases sitting between them. The CDR3 runs to 14 residues. CDR1 is MDHEN, CDR2 SYDVKM, per germline. CDR3 protein: CASSLRGLVYEQYF. Written as DNA, the CDR3 is TGTGCCAGCAGTCTCAGGGGACTGGTGTACGAGCAGTACTTC. The full variable domain, its missing parts supplied by reference TRBV28 and TRBJ2-7, is DVKVTQSSRYLVKRTGEKVFLECVQDMDHENMFWYRQDPGLGLRLIYFSYDVKMKEKGDIPEGYSVSREKKERFSLILESASTNQTSMYLCASSLRGLVYEQYFGPGTRLTVT.

There are a few counts of this clone. The CDR3: CASSITFSNTEAFF. The CDR3 DNA follows: TGTGCCAGTAGTATAACATTCTCAAACACTGAAGCTTTCTTT. V is TRBV19 and J is TRBJ1-1, with no clear D. The V and J ends lost 2 bases and 2 bases respectively, with 9 bases between them. The CDR3 has 14 residues. Germline CDR1 reads LNHDA; CDR2 reads SQIVND (reference sequence).